One and the same sample provided the 21 T cell receptor beta chains below, sequenced in a study of cytomegalovirus exposure and HLA in healthy donors. The assay was immunoSEQ multiplex PCR, and TCRdb's table has in-frame clones only and misses some. The table lists 250,000 to 350,000 clones, approximately 90% of them singletons. The sample consisted of PBMCs. These receptor sequences come from a woman younger than 35 in good health and CMV-seronegative.

This rearrangement joins TRBV6-5 to TRBJ2-6; D uncertain. With 6 bases removed from V and 4 bases from J, the gap between germline ends came to 10 bases. The CDR3 is 14 residues long. Germline CDR1 and CDR2: MNHEY and SVGAGI. CDR3 in amino acids: CASRPLGGANVLTF. The CDR3, as DNA: TGTGCCAGCAGGCCTCTTGGCGGGGCCAACGTCCTGACTTTC.

The chain carries TRBV7-8 and TRBJ2-1; 8 bases line up with TRBD2. J lost 7 bases, V lost 4 bases, and 0 bases had no gene match. Per germline, CDR1 SGHVS and CDR2 FQNEAQ. The CDR3 has 12 residues. CDR3 nucleotides: TGTGCCAGCAGCTCGGGGGGGAATGAGCAGTTCTTC. Residues: CASSSGGNEQFF.

The chain recombines TRBV7-2 with TRBJ2-1, with TRBD2 as a possible D gene (6 bases). Trimming stripped 10 bases from V and 1 base from J, with 11 bases between. Germline CDR1 reads SGHTA; CDR2 reads FQGNSA. CDR3 length: 13 residues. This chain's CDR3 is CATQRVSYNEQFF. DNA of the CDR3: TGTGCCACCCAGCGGGTTTCCTACAATGAGCAGTTCTTC.

The chain combines TRBV7-9 with TRBJ2-5, with 8 bases matching TRBD2. V lost 5 bases, J lost 0 bases, and 8 bases stayed unmatched. This CDR3 has 16 residues. CDR1 SEHNR and CDR2 FQNEAQ come from the germline V gene (reference sequence). This CDR3 reads CASSPRVSGDQETQYF. CDR3 in DNA: TGTGCCAGCAGCCCTCGGGTTAGCGGGGACCAAGAGACCCAGTACTTC. Variable domain in full (rest from reference TRBV7-9 and TRBJ2-5): DTGVSQNPRHKITKRGQNVTFRCDPISEHNRLYWYRQTLGQGPEFLTYFQNEAQLEKSRLLSDRFSAERPKGSFSTLEIQRTEQGDSAMYLCASSPRVSGDQETQYFGPGTRLLVL.

The V call is TRBV28, the J call TRBJ2-7, with a possible D match to TRBD2 (6 bases). Trimming removed 2 bases from V and 1 base from J, with 6 bases in between. This CDR3 region has 13 residues. The germline gives CDR1 MDHEN, CDR2 SYDVKM. CDR3 nucleotide sequence: TGTGCCAGCAGTTTAGGGAGGTCCTACGAGCAGTACTTC. Translated, it gives CASSLGRSYEQYF.

This rearrangement joins TRBV19 to TRBJ2-5, with D perhaps TRBD1 (6 bases). There are 13 residues in the CDR3. V was pared by 3 bases and J by 4 bases, with 9 bases between. Germline assignment: CDR1 LNHDA and CDR2 SQIVND (reference sequence). The CDR3 sequence is CASSMDSRETQYF. CDR3 in DNA: TGTGCCAGTAGTATGGACAGCCGAGAGACCCAGTACTTC.

The V gene is TRBV9, the J gene TRBJ2-3; tentative D call: TRBD1 (5 bases). Trimming took off 1 base at V and 4 bases at J, with 16 bases between the two ends. The length of the CDR3 is 16 residues. Germline V gene data show CDR1 as SGDLS and CDR2 as YYNGEE. The CDR3 coding sequence is TGTGCCAGCAGCGTACAATTTGCGACAGAAGCAGATACGCAGTATTTT. Translated: CASSVQFATEADTQYF.

CDR3 DNA sequence: TGTGCCAGCAGTGAGGAGGGGTCCAATCAGCCCCAGCATTTT. Translating it yields CASSEEGSNQPQHF. This chain uses TRBV2 with TRBJ1-5, with D maybe TRBD1 (5 bases). Trimming took off 3 bases at V and 3 bases at J, with 9 bases between the two ends. Germline assignment: CDR1 SNHLY and CDR2 FYNNEI. There are 14 residues in the CDR3.

The chain links TRBV5-6 to TRBJ1-2, with 8 positions matching TRBD1. Trimming at V came to 4 bases and at J to 8 bases, leaving 4 bases not matched to a gene. Germline CDR1 SGHDT, CDR2 YYEEEE. The CDR3 spans 12 residues. CDR3 loop: CASSAGGRGYTF. Here the CDR3 DNA reads TGTGCCAGCAGCGCAGGGGGCCGCGGCTACACCTTC.

The rearrangement links TRBV21-1 to TRBJ2-4; TRBD2 was called by the table and not checked on the DNA. TRBV21-1 is marked as a pseudogene. CDR3 length equals 12 residues. The CDR3 region has the DNA TGTGCTGGAGGTCTAGCCAAAAACATTCAGTACTTC. Residues: CAGGLAKNIQYF.

The CDR3: CASRPQVNTEAFF. Here the CDR3 DNA reads TGTGCCAGCAGGCCCCAGGTGAACACTGAAGCTTTCTTT. The chain recombines TRBV5-8 with TRBJ1-1; no firm D call. The CDR3 is made up of 13 amino acids. The germline V gene encodes CDR1 SGHTS and CDR2 YDEGEE. V gave up 5 bases and J gave up 0 bases, with 8 bases separating them.

The chain couples TRBV13 to TRBJ2-7; tentative D call: TRBD2 (6 bases). The V and J ends lost 2 bases and 1 base respectively, with 15 bases between them. CDR1 PRHDT and CDR2 FYEKMQ come from the germline V gene (reference sequence). The CDR3 extends over 16 amino acids. CDR3 DNA sequence: TGTGCCAGCAGCTTACGGGGGACGGGAACATCCTACGAGCAGTACTTC. It is translated as CASSLRGTGTSYEQYF. Using reference TRBV13 and TRBJ2-7 for the parts outside the CDR3, the full variable domain is AAGVIQSPRHLIKEKRETATLKCYPIPRHDTVYWYQQGPGQDPQFLISFYEKMQSDKGSIPDRFSAQQFSDYHSELNMSSLELGDSALYFCASSLRGTGTSYEQYFGPGTRLTVT.

The chain uses TRBV4-3 and TRBJ1-1; 8 nucleotides agree with TRBD1. The germline V gene encodes CDR1 LGHNA and CDR2 YSLEER. This CDR3 comprises 13 residues. The ends lost 5 bases at V and 3 bases at J; junction bases unmatched: 2. CDR3 DNA sequence: TGCGCCAGCAGCACACAGGGGGACACTGAAGCTTTCTTT. Its translation is CASSTQGDTEAFF.

This rearrangement joins TRBV2 to TRBJ1-5; D not resolved. This CDR3 is built from 12 residues. CDR1 and CDR2 (germline): SNHLY, FYNNEI. V was trimmed by 8 bases and J by 5 bases, leaving 10 bases between them. The CDR3 nucleotides read TGTGCCAGCCAAAAACACGATCAGCCCCAGCATTTT. Amino acids: CASQKHDQPQHF.

The rearrangement links TRBV6-1 to TRBJ1-4, with D unresolved. Germline CDR1 and CDR2: MNHNS and SASEGT. The CDR3 totals 12 residues. V lost 5 bases, J lost 13 bases, and 14 bases lay in between. The CDR3 spells CASSRSAEGLFF. CDR3 DNA: TGTGCCAGCAGTCGATCGGCTGAGGGACTGTTTTTT.

This clone appeared once. CDR3 protein: CASSLGGADRIKNIQYF. DNA for the CDR3: TGTGCCAGCAGCTTGGGGGGCGCGGACAGAATCAAAAACATTCAGTACTTC. The chain has TRBV5-4 and TRBJ2-4, with TRBD1 as a possible D gene (6 bases). Germline CDR1 and CDR2: SGHNT and YYREEE (reference sequence). The CDR3 spans 17 residues. The V and J ends lost 0 bases and 3 bases respectively, with 16 bases between them. The full variable domain, with the rest looked up from reference TRBV5-4 and TRBJ2-4, is ETGVTQSPTHLIKTRGQQVTLRCSSQSGHNTVSWYQQALGQGPQFIFQYYREEENGRGNFPPRFSGLQFPNYSSELNVNALELDDSALYLCASSLGGADRIKNIQYFGAGTRLSVL.

V gene TRBV9 combines with J gene TRBJ2-1; D call uncertain. The CDR3 extends over 13 amino acids. Germline assignment: CDR1 SGDLS and CDR2 YYNGEE. Trimming removed 0 bases from V and 6 bases from J, with 7 bases in between. CDR3 in amino acids: CASSVVSGNEQFF. CDR3 sequence (DNA): TGTGCCAGCAGCGTAGTCTCCGGCAATGAGCAGTTCTTC.

The V and J genes are TRBV5-4 and TRBJ2-1, with 7 bases fitting TRBD1. This CDR3 has 15 amino acids. V dropped 0 bases and J dropped 10; count of bases not matched to a gene: 10. In germline, CDR1 is SGHNT, CDR2 YYREEE (reference sequence). The DNA of the CDR3 is TGTGCCAGCAGCTTGGGGGGCAGGGGGACGGACGAGCAGTTCTTC. Protein product: CASSLGGRGTDEQFF.

The CDR3 nucleotides are TGTGCCACCGGTGGAAACACCATATATTTT. Its protein product is CATGGNTIYF. The chain employs TRBV28 and TRBJ1-3; D remains unclear. The germline CDR1 and CDR2 sequences are MDHEN and SYDVKM. Deletions cut 10 bases from V and 3 bases from J, with 4 bases between. This CDR3 comprises 10 residues.

V and J are TRBV5-4 and TRBJ2-3, with 9 bases matching TRBD1. V dropped 3 bases and J dropped 0; count of bases not matched to a gene: 5. Germline V gives CDR1 SGHNT, CDR2 YYREEE (reference sequence). This CDR3 has 16 residues. The CDR3 is CASSSQGALSTDTQYF. For the CDR3, the DNA is TGTGCCAGCAGCTCACAGGGGGCTCTGAGCACAGATACGCAGTATTTT.

V gene TRBV6-5 combines with J gene TRBJ1-2; 8 bases agree with TRBD1. The CDR3 runs 15 residues. V shed 2 bases and J 3 bases; nucleotides not matched to a gene: 5. Germline V gene lookup returns CDR1 MNHEY and CDR2 SVGAGI. As DNA, the CDR3 is TGTGCCAGCAGTTACGCCCAGGGGGCAGACTATGGCTACACCTTC. Its translation is CASSYAQGADYGYTF.